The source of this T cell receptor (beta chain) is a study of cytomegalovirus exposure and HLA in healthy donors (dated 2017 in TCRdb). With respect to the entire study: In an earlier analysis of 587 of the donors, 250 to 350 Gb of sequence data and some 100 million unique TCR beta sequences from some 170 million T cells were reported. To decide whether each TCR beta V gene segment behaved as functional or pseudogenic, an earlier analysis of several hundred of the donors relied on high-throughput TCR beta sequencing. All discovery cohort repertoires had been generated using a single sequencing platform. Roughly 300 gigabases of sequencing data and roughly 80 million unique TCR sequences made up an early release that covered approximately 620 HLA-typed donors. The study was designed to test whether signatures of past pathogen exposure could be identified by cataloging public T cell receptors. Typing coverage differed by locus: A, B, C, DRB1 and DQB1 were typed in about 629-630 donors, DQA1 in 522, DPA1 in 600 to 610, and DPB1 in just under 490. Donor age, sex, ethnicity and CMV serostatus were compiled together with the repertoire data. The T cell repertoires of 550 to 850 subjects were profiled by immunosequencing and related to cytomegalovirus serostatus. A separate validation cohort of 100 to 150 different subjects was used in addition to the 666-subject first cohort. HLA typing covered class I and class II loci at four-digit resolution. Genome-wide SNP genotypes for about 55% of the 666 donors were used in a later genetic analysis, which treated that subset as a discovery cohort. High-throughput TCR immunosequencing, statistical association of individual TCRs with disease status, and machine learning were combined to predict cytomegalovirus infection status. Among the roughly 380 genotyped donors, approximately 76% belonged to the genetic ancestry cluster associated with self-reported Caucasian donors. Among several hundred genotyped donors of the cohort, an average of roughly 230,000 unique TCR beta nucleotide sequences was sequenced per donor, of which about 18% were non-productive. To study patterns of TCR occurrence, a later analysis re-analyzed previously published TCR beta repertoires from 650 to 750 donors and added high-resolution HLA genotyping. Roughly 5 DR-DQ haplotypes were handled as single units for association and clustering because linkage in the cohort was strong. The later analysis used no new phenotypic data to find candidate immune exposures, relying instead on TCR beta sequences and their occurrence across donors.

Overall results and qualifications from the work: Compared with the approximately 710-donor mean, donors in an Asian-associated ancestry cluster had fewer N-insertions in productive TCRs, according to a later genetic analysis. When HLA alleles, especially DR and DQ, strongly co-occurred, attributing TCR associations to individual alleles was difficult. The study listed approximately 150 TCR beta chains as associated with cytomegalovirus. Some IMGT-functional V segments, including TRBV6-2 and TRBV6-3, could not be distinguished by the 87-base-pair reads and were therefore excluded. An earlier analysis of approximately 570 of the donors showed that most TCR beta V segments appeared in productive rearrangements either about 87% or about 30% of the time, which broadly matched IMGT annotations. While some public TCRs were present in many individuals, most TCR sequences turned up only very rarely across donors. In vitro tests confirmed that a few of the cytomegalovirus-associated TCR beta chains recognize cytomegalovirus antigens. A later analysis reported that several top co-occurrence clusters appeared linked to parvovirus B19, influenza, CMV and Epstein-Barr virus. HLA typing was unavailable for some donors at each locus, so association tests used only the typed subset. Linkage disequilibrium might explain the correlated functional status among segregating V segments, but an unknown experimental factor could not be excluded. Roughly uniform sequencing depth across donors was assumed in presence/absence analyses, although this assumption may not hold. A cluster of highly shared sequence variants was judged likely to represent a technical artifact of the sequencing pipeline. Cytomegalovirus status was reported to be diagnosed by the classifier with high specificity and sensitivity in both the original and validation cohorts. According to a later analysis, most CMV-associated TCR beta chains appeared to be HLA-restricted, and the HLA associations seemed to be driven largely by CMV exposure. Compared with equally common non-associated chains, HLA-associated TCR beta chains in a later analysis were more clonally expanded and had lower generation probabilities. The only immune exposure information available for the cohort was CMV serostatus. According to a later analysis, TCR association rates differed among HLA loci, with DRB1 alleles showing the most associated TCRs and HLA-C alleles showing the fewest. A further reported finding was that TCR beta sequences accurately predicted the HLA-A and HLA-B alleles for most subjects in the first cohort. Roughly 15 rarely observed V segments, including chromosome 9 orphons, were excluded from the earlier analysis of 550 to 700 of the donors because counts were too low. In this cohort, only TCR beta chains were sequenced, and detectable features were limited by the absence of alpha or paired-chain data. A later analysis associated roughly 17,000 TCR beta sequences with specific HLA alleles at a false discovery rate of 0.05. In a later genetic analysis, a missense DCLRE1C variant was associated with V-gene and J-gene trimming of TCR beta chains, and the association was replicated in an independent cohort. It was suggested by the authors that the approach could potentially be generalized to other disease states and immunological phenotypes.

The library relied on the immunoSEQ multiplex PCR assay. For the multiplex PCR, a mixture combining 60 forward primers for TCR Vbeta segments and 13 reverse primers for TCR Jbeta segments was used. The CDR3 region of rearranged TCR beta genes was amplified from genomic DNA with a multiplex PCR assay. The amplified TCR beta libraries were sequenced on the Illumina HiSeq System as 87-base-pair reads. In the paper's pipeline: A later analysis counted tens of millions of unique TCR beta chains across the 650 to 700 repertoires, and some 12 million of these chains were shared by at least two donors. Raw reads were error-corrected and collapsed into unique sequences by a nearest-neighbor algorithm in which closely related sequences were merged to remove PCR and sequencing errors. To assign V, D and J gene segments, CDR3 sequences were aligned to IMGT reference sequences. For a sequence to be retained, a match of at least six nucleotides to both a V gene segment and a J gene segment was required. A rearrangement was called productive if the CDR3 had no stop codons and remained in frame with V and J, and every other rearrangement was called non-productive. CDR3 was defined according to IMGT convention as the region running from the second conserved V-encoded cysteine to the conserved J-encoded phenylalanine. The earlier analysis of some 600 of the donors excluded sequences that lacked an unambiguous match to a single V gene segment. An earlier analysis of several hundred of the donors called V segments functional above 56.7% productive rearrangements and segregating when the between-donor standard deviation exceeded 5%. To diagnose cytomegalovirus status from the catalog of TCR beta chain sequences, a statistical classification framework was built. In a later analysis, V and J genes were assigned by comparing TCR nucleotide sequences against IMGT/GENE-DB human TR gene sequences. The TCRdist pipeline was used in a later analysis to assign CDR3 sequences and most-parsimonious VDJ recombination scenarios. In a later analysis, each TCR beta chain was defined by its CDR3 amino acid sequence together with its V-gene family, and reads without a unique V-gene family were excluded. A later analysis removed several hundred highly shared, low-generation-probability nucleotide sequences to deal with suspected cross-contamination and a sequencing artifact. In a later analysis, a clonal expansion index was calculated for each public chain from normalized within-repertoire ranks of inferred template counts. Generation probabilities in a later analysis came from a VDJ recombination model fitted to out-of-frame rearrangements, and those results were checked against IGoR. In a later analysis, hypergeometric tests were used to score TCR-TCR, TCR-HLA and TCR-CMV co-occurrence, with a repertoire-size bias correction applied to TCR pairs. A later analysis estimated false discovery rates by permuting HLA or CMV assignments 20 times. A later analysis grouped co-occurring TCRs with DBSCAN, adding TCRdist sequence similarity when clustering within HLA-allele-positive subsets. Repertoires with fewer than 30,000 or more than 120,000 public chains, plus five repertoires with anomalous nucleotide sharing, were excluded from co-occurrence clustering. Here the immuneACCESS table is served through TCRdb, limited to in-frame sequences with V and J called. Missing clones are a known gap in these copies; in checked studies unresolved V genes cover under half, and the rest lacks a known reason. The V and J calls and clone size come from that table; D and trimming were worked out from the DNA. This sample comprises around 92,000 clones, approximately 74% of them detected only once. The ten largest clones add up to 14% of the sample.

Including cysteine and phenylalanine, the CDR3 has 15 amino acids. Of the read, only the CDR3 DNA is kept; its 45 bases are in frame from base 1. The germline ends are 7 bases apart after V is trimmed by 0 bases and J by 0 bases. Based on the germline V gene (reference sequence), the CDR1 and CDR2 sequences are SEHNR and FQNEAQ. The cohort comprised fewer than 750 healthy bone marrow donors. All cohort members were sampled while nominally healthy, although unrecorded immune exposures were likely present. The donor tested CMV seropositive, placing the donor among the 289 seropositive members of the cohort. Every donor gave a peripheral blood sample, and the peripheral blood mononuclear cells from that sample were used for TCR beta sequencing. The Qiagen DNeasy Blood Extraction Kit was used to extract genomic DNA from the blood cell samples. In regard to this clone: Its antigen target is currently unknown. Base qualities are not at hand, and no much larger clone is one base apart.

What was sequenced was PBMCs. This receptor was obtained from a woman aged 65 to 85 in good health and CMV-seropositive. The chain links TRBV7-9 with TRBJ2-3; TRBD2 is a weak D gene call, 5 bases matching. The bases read TGTGCCAGCAGCTTAGCAAGCGGTAGCACAGATACGCAGTATTTT. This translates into CASSLASGSTDTQYF.